What follows describes a single T cell receptor beta chain. CDR1 and CDR2 from the germline V gene are SEHNR and FQNEAQ (reference sequence). Trimming shortened V by 5 bases and J by 0 bases, and 10 bases separated the two germline ends. This CDR3 spans 14 amino acids. This record belongs to a study of CD8+CD57+ T cells in acquired aplastic anemia. Sequencing involved patients with CD8+CD57+ cell expansion previously shown by flow cytometry. Genomic DNA provided the template from which TCR beta VDJ and CDR3 profiles were obtained. TCRdb itself ran the reads through MiXCR, one entry per CDR3 protein. The table records some 150,000 distinct CDR3 sequences, around 48% of them present only once.

The rearrangement joins TRBV7-9 to TRBJ2-5; D unresolved. Sequences were obtained from sorted CD4+, CD8+, or CD8+CD57+ T cells (not recorded which) from PBMCs. The sequence was collected from a human donor with aplastic anemia. The CDR3 sequence: CASSSPWYQETQYF. The CDR3 bases are TGTGCCAGCAGCAGTCCCTGGTACCAAGAGACCCAGTACTTC.